This TCR beta chain stems from a study of CD8 T cells in Susac syndrome. Peripheral blood CD8+ and CD4+ T cells were profiled by TCR beta sequencing. Germline V lookup: CDR1 SGHVS, CDR2 FQNEAQ. The CDR3 runs to 16 residues. The V and J ends lost 5 bases and 2 bases, in that order; junction bases with no gene match: 8. cDNA came from around 0.5 to 1 ug RNA primed by random hexamers. MiXCR was run by TCRdb on the immunoSEQ multiplex PCR reads, yielding one entry per CDR3 protein. The profile covers 300,000 or so distinct CDR3 sequences, with under 95% appearing a single time and 0.065% taken by the ten largest.

This chain links TRBV7-8 with TRBJ2-3; 9 bases agree with TRBD2. Sequencing input: CD4+ T cells from PBMCs. The clonotype comes from a human donor with multiple sclerosis. This CDR3 is CASSQPRLAATDTQYF. The CDR3 DNA is TGTGCCAGCAGCCAACCCCGACTAGCGGCCACAGATACGCAGTATTTT.